These 25 T cell receptor beta chains originate from one sample sequenced in a study of a mutant IDH1 vaccine in newly diagnosed glioma. This table comes from immunoSEQ multiplex PCR, and its TCRdb copy is limited to in-frame clones, with some not included. The repertoire holds 40,000 to 55,000 clones, with roughly 73% as singletons. Time point here: week 5, during vaccination. Alongside topical imiquimod, each dose of vaccine comprised 300 ug of mutant IDH1 20-mer peptide. Antigens of these TCRs are unknown. The sequencing used PBMCs, collected from a glioma patient whose treatment included an IDH1 peptide vaccine. The receptors derive from a man aged 50-59 years with glioma.

The chain employs TRBV5-6 and TRBJ2-2; no firm D call. Germline V gives CDR1 SGHDT, CDR2 YYEEEE. Trimming cost V 0 bases and J 0 bases, with 9 bases left between them. The CDR3 contains 16 residues. The CDR3 DNA reads TGTGCCAGCAGCTTGGATGGCAGAACGAACACCGGGGAGCTGTTTTTT. It is translated as CASSLDGRTNTGELFF.

This chain joins TRBV28 and TRBJ1-2, with TRBD1 identical over 8 bases. CDR3 length: 15 amino acids. From germline, CDR1 is MDHEN and CDR2 SYDVKM. Trimming took 4 bases from V and 3 from J; bases not matched to a gene: 7. The CDR3 region has the DNA TGTGCCAGCAGTTCCCTGACAGGGGAGTACTATGGCTACACCTTC. This codes for CASSSLTGEYYGYTF.

The chain couples TRBV9 to TRBJ2-1, with 7 positions matching TRBD1. The CDR3 is 15 residues long. The trim removed 3 bases at V and 7 bases at J, leaving 10 bases unmatched. Germline CDR1 is SGDLS and CDR2 is YYNGEE. The CDR3 sequence: CASSEQGMILNEQFF. Here the CDR3 DNA reads TGTGCCAGCAGCGAACAGGGGATGATCTTAAATGAGCAGTTCTTC.

V is TRBV18 and J is TRBJ2-4; 7 nucleotides match TRBD2. CDR1 and CDR2 (germline): KGHSH, LQKENI. CDR3 length: 17 amino acids. V gave up 0 bases and J gave up 0 bases; unmatched junction bases: 5. Written as DNA, the CDR3 is TGTGCCAGCTCACCACCGGCTTGGGGGGGAGCCAAAAACATTCAGTACTTC. It is translated as CASSPPAWGGAKNIQYF.

In this sample, this clone turned up once. The V call is TRBV4-1, the J call TRBJ2-3; D unclear. This CDR3 contains 13 residues. In germline, CDR1 is MGHRA, CDR2 YSYEKL. Deletions cut 1 base from V and 3 bases from J, with 5 bases between. This CDR3 is CASSQVGTDTQYF. Here the CDR3 DNA reads TGCGCCAGCAGCCAAGTGGGAACAGATACGCAGTATTTT.

The chain uses TRBV5-6 and TRBJ1-6; perhaps TRBD1 as D (5 bases). The V end was cut by 4 bases, the J end by 7 bases, with 12 bases between. This CDR3 spans 14 amino acids. CDR1 and CDR2 from the germline V gene are SGHDT and YYEEEE. The CDR3 protein is CASSAGLLNSPLHF. The DNA for the CDR3 is TGTGCCAGCAGCGCGGGGCTGCTCAATTCACCCCTCCACTTT.

The genes are TRBV7-2 and TRBJ2-1; 14 bases are a match to TRBD2. The V segment lost 1 base and the J segment 16 bases; nucleotides outside the gene matches: 9. The CDR3 is 15 amino acids. CDR1 is SGHTA and CDR2 is FQGNSA in the germline V gene. The CDR3 DNA follows: TGTGCCAGCAGCTTAGGAGGACTAGCGGGGGGCGGGGAATTCTTC. Translating gives CASSLGGLAGGGEFF.

The chain joins TRBV4-2 to TRBJ2-7; 7 bases are a match to TRBD2. Trimming took 4 bases from V and 4 from J; bases not matched to a gene: 7. This CDR3 comprises 14 residues. The germline V gene encodes CDR1 LGHNA and CDR2 YNFKEQ. The CDR3 bases are TGTGCCAGCAGCCCCGGTGGGGGGGGGTACGAGCAGTACTTC. Its translation: CASSPGGGGYEQYF.

The CDR3: CASSREAQGVGDTQYF. For the CDR3, the DNA is TGCGCCAGCAGCCGGGAGGCCCAGGGTGTCGGAGATACGCAGTATTTT. V usage is TRBV5-1 and J usage is TRBJ2-3; 7 bases agree with TRBD2. Germline loops: CDR1 SGHRS, CDR2 YFSETQ. This CDR3 is built from 16 residues. The J segment lost 5 bases and the V segment lost 4 bases, leaving 13 bases of the junction unmatched.

The chain links TRBV4-1 to TRBJ2-7; TRBD1 or TRBD2 may be the D gene (6 bases each). From germline, CDR1 is MGHRA and CDR2 YSYEKL. Trimming pared 4 bases from V and 0 bases from J, leaving 16 bases between. This CDR3 is built from 16 residues. The CDR3 DNA is TGCGCCAGCAGCCCTGTGGGGGGCCTCAGCTCCTACGAGCAGTACTTC. It specifies CASSPVGGLSSYEQYF.

The chain carries TRBV5-1 and TRBJ2-7; 9 nucleotides line up with TRBD1. The CDR3 covers 16 residues. From germline, CDR1 is SGHRS and CDR2 YFSETQ. V trimming: 4 bases; J trimming: 3 bases; junction bases outside the gene matches: 11. The CDR3 nucleotides read TGCGCCAGCAGCCAAGGGACAGGGTTTTTAAACTACGAGCAGTACTTC. This encodes CASSQGTGFLNYEQYF.

The chain employs TRBV4-1 and TRBJ2-6; D may be TRBD1 (6 bases). Germline V CDR1 and CDR2: MGHRA, YSYEKL. The V end was cut by 3 bases, the J end by 2 bases, with 23 bases between. The CDR3 sequence is 20 residues long. The CDR3 nucleotides are TGCGCCAGCAGCCACCCTGGGGGTGGACAGACTCCCCCTGGGGCCAACGTCCTGACTTTC. It specifies CASSHPGGGQTPPGANVLTF.

The chain uses TRBV27 and TRBJ2-3; D possibly corresponds to TRBD2 (5 bases). The CDR3 is 14 residues long. V shed 8 bases and J shed 4 bases, with 16 bases lying between them. Germline V gene sequence: CDR1 MNHEY, CDR2 SMNVEV (reference sequence). The CDR3 spells CASALKRQSDTQYF. Here the CDR3 DNA reads TGTGCCAGCGCACTGAAGCGGCAGTCAGATACGCAGTATTTT.

There are a few counts of this clone. The chain uses TRBV5-1 and TRBJ2-3; D gene uncertain. The V end was cut by 1 base, the J end by 0 bases, with 15 bases between. The germline V gene encodes CDR1 SGHRS and CDR2 YFSETQ. The CDR3 extends over 17 amino acids. The CDR3 nucleotides read TGCGCCAGCAGCTTGAATCCCTCCGGCGCTAGCACAGATACGCAGTATTTT. Its protein product is CASSLNPSGASTDTQYF.

The V call is TRBV2, the J call TRBJ1-3; 7 bases fit TRBD1. CDR3 length: 17 residues. Germline loops: CDR1 SNHLY, CDR2 FYNNEI. Unmatched junction bases numbered 9, after V lost 3 bases and J lost 1 base. The CDR3 DNA follows: TGTGCCAGCAGTGATCTCGAGGGGGCCTTTTCTGGAAACACCATATATTTT. This sequence encodes CASSDLEGAFSGNTIYF. Looking up the rest from reference TRBV2 and TRBJ1-3 gives the full variable domain: EPEVTQTPSHQVTQMGQEVILRCVPISNHLYFYWYRQILGQKVEFLVSFYNNEISEKSEIFDDQFSVERPDGSNFTLKIRSTKLEDSAMYFCASSDLEGAFSGNTIYFGEGSWLTVV.

The V and J genes are TRBV5-6 and TRBJ1-2; D is unresolved. The germline V gene has CDR1 SGHDT and CDR2 YYEEEE. CDR3 length: 13 residues. V lost 1 base, J lost 6 bases, and 10 bases lay in between. CDR3 DNA: TGTGCCAGCAGCTTGCGTAACTCCGATGGCTACACCTTC. This codes for CASSLRNSDGYTF.

The chain is built from TRBV5-4 and TRBJ2-3; 10 bases fit TRBD1. V lost 3 bases to trimming and J lost 0 bases; unmatched junction nucleotides: 4. The CDR3 runs to 16 residues. The germline V gene encodes CDR1 SGHNT and CDR2 YYREEE (reference sequence). DNA for the CDR3: TGTGCCAGCAGCTCTGACAGGGGGCCTAGCACAGATACGCAGTATTTT. It is translated as CASSSDRGPSTDTQYF.

The V call is TRBV30, the J call TRBJ2-3; 12 bases agree with TRBD2. The V gene end was trimmed by 3 bases and the J gene end by 10 bases; junction bases not matched to a gene: 5. CDR3 length: 13 amino acids. In germline, CDR1 is GTSNPN, CDR2 SVGIG (reference sequence). CDR3 amino acids: CAWSTTSGGPQYF. In nucleotides, the CDR3 is TGTGCCTGGAGCACGACTAGCGGGGGCCCGCAGTATTTT.

In its sample, this clone was seen a few times. The same CDR3 also results from other DNA sequences found in this sample. V is TRBV5-1 and J is TRBJ2-7; 7 bases line up with TRBD1. The CDR3 runs to 13 residues. V was pared by 4 bases and J by 1 base, with 2 bases of the junction left unmatched. Germline lookup yields CDR1 SGHRS and CDR2 YFSETQ. The CDR3 protein is CASSTGQSYEQYF. CDR3 nucleotide sequence: TGCGCCAGCAGCACGGGACAGTCCTACGAGCAGTACTTC.

The chain links TRBV6-1 to TRBJ2-7; D remains unclear. The V gene lost 6 bases and the J gene lost 9 bases, with 12 bases spanning the gap. This CDR3 comprises 11 residues. Germline CDR1 reads MNHNS; CDR2 reads SASEGT. CDR3 region: CASSLSPAQYF. CDR3 DNA: TGTGCCAGCAGCCTCTCTCCCGCGCAGTACTTC.

V usage is TRBV5-6 and J usage is TRBJ1-2, with D unresolved. Trimming took off 1 base at V and 2 bases at J, with 3 bases between the two ends. Germline CDR1 and CDR2: SGHDT and YYEEEE. The CDR3 covers 12 residues. CDR3 residues: CASSLSNYGYTF. The CDR3 nucleotides are TGTGCCAGCAGCTTGTCCAACTATGGCTACACCTTC. Together with reference TRBV5-6 and TRBJ1-2, the CDR3 gives the full variable domain: DAGVTQSPTHLIKTRGQQVTLRCSPKSGHDTVSWYQQALGQGPQFIFQYYEEEERQRGNFPDRFSGHQFPNYSSELNVNALLLGDSALYLCASSLSNYGYTFGSGTRLTVV.

This chain uses TRBV28 with TRBJ1-3; D uncertain. The V end was cut by 7 bases, the J end by 0 bases, with 10 bases between. The CDR3 length is 14 residues. CDR1 and CDR2 from the germline V gene are MDHEN and SYDVKM. CDR3 sequence: CASKKRSSGNTIYF. CDR3 DNA sequence: TGTGCCAGCAAAAAGAGAAGCTCTGGAAACACCATATATTTT.

V and J are TRBV9 and TRBJ1-1, with D perhaps matching TRBD1 (5 bases). The CDR3 loop spans 16 amino acids. Per the germline V gene, CDR1 is SGDLS and CDR2 is YYNGEE. Trimming took off 2 bases at V and 0 bases at J, with 14 bases between the two ends. The CDR3 DNA reads TGTGCCAGCAGCGTCGGTGGTGGGGGGATGAACACTGAAGCTTTCTTT. It specifies CASSVGGGGMNTEAFF.

The V gene is TRBV5-6, the J gene TRBJ2-7, with 7 bases identical to TRBD1. Germline values: CDR1 SGHDT, CDR2 YYEEEE. The CDR3 runs 13 residues. V lost 4 bases to trimming and J lost 2 bases; unmatched junction nucleotides: 3. CDR3 residues: CASSPGQPYEQYF. CDR3 in DNA: TGTGCCAGCAGCCCGGGACAGCCCTACGAGCAGTACTTC.

The chain employs TRBV21-1 and TRBJ1-2. TRBV21-1 is a pseudogene locus. The CDR3 is 12 amino acids. This CDR3 reads CASTTNCYGYTF. DNA for the CDR3: TGTGCCAGCACAACGAATTGCTATGGCTACACCTTC.